A selection of T cell receptor beta chains follows, all from one sample in a study of T cells in Graves' hyperthyroidism and ophthalmopathy. MiXCR, run by TCRdb on the multiplex PCR reads, gives a single entry per CDR3 protein. Of 480,000 or so distinct CDR3 sequences detected, approximately 48% appear once; the ten largest clones hold about 45%. Sequenced input: peripheral blood or thyroid tissue (not recorded which). The receptors were gathered from an adult woman with Graves' disease, either hyperthyroidism or ophthalmopathy (not recorded which). Each CDR3 is given with its conserved first and last residue. D genes are given only for firm matches. Rows give clone size only sometimes, using once, few, many, or a class for an expanded clone.

J: TRBJ1-2; D: -; size: few; V: TRBV7-2; CDR3: CASSPGEYGYTF; DNA: TGTGCCAGCAGCCCGGGAGAGTATGGCTACACCTTC
J: TRBJ2-7; D: TRBD2; size: -; V: TRBV15; CDR3: CATSSDRASGKQYF; DNA: TGTGCCACCAGCAGTGATAGGGCTAGCGGGAAGCAGTACTTC
J: TRBJ1-1; D: -; size: few; V: TRBV28; CDR3: CASQGPLVTEAFF; DNA: TGTGCCAGCCAGGGGCCTTTGGTCACTGAAGCTTTCTTT
J: TRBJ1-2; D: -; size: -; V: TRBV20-1; CDR3: CSAGDEGTNYGYTF; DNA: TGCAGTGCTGGGGACGAAGGGACTAACTATGGCTACACCTTC
J: TRBJ1-2; D: -; size: many; V: TRBV14; CDR3: CASSQTGMGYGYTF; DNA: TGTGCCAGCAGCCAGACAGGAATGGGGTATGGCTACACCTTC
J: TRBJ2-5; D: -; size: many; V: TRBV5-4; CDR3: CASSWGFLETQYF; DNA: TGTGCCAGCAGCTGGGGGTTTTTGGAGACCCAGTACTTC
J: TRBJ1-5; D: TRBD1; size: -; V: TRBV19; CDR3: CASKRDRGQPQHF; DNA: TGTGCCAGTAAAAGGGACAGAGGACAGCCCCAGCATTTT
J: TRBJ1-1; D: -; size: many; V: TRBV5-4; CDR3: CASSSKGEGTEAFF; DNA: TGTGCCAGCAGCTCAAAGGGGGAGGGCACTGAAGCTTTCTTT
J: TRBJ2-5; D: -; size: -; V: TRBV29-1; CDR3: CSVEAPGYLLSGPLRETQYF; DNA: TGCAGCGTTGAGGCGCCTGGCTATCTGTTATCAGGGCCCTTACGGGAGACCCAGTACTTC
J: TRBJ1-2; D: -; size: -; V: TRBV19; CDR3: CATLVDYGYTF; DNA: TGTGCCACACTGGTTGACTATGGCTACACCTTC
J: TRBJ2-7; D: -; size: -; V: TRBV7-2; CDR3: CASRHDAEVEQYF; DNA: TGTGCCAGCAGACACGACGCAGAGGTCGAGCAGTACTTC
J: TRBJ2-7; D: -; size: many; V: TRBV28; CDR3: CASSWEGIYEQYF; DNA: TGTGCCAGCTCATGGGAAGGAATCTACGAGCAGTACTTC
J: TRBJ2-2; D: TRBD2; size: -; V: TRBV6-1; CDR3: CASTPSGSHRAGELFF; DNA: TGTGCCAGCACCCCTAGCGGGAGCCATAGGGCCGGGGAGCTGTTTTTT
J: TRBJ1-5; D: -; size: -; V: TRBV20-1; CDR3: CSASLGGETQHF; DNA: TGCAGTGCTAGTCTTGGGGGGGAGACCCAGCATTTT
J: TRBJ1-3; D: -; size: once; V: TRBV5-1; CDR3: CASSLGRGARNTIYF; DNA: TGCGCCAGCAGCTTGGGGCGGGGAGCGAGAAACACCATATATTTT
J: TRBJ1-5; D: -; size: few; V: TRBV19; CDR3: CASSSSSAQHF; DNA: TGTGCCAGTAGTTCCTCATCAGCCCAGCATTTT
J: TRBJ2-7; D: -; size: many; V: TRBV7-2; CDR3: CASSLNWSGEQYF; DNA: TGTGCCAGCAGCTTAAACTGGTCGGGTGAGCAGTACTTC
J: TRBJ1-1; D: TRBD1; size: many; V: TRBV28; CDR3: CASSRTGGGTEAFF; DNA: TGCGCCAGCAGTCGGACAGGGGGAGGCACTGAAGCTTTCTTT
J: TRBJ1-1; D: -; size: -; V: TRBV28; CDR3: CASSPPAPSNTEAFF; DNA: TGTGCCAGCAGTCCCCCCGCCCCATCGAACACTGAAGCTTTCTTT
J: TRBJ1-5; D: -; size: -; V: TRBV24-1; CDR3: CATSDTAQAQHF; DNA: TGTGCCACCAGTGATACGGCTCAGGCCCAGCATTTT
J: TRBJ1-2; D: -; size: -; V: TRBV5-1; CDR3: CASSFSSGDDGYTF; DNA: TGCGCCAGCAGCTTCAGTAGCGGTGACGATGGCTACACCTTC
J: TRBJ2-7; D: TRBD1; size: -; V: TRBV28; CDR3: CASNGQGHHYEQYF; DNA: TGTGCCAGCAACGGACAGGGCCACCACTACGAGCAGTACTTC
J: TRBJ2-7; D: -; size: few; V: TRBV29-1; CDR3: CSVEGATYEQYF; DNA: TGCAGCGTTGAAGGGGCAACCTACGAGCAGTACTTC
J: TRBJ2-5; D: -; size: many; V: TRBV29-1; CDR3: CSLTGIQETQYF; DNA: TGCAGCCTTACAGGGATCCAAGAGACCCAGTACTTC
J: TRBJ1-2; D: TRBD1; size: many; V: TRBV5-8; CDR3: CASSSRPGQGAPGYTF; DNA: TGTGCCAGCAGCTCCCGCCCTGGACAGGGGGCGCCCGGCTACACCTTC
J: TRBJ1-1; D: TRBD1; size: -; V: TRBV7-9; CDR3: CASGDRGRGAFF; DNA: TGTGCCAGCGGTGACAGGGGGCGCGGAGCTTTCTTT
J: TRBJ1-2; D: -; size: -; V: TRBV12-3/TRBV12-4; CDR3: CASGLQTNYGYTF; DNA: TGTGCTAGTGGTTTACAGACTAACTATGGCTACACCTTC